This TCR beta chain is from a study of human T cells and chemical hapten exposure. Overall study context: Researchers reported sensitizing a roughly 2 cm by roughly 2 cm upper inner arm skin site with 2% DPC. The study lasted roughly 26 weeks, and patients were dosed weekly with diphenylcyclopropenone on the scalp throughout.

Time point here: patch test 3, about 24 weeks after DPC sensitization. Treatment given: therapeutic diphenylcyclopropenone sensitization with weekly scalp DPC. Alopecia patients deemed DPC-suitable, aged 18 to 70, excluding pregnancy. In the library, unique molecular identifiers were attached to individual cDNA molecules. TCRdb reanalysed the RACE reads using MiXCR and keeps one entry per CDR3 protein. The sample carries 82,000 or so distinct CDR3 sequences, roughly 13% recorded once. The receptor's source is a woman in her 50s with alopecia areata. Some clones in this sample may be carry-over from other donors' samples. The sample here was whole blood, taken in connection with sensitization to the hapten diphenylcyclopropenone (DPC).

The CDR3 bases are TGTGCCAGCAGCGACCGGCGCAGGGCCCTCCGGAGTACAGATACGCAGTATTTT. This gives the protein CASSDRRRALRSTDTQYF. The chain has TRBV11-2 and TRBJ2-3, with D tentatively TRBD1 (5 bases). The CDR3 runs 18 residues. V dropped 5 bases and J dropped 3 bases, with 24 bases sitting between them. Germline CDR1 reads SGHAT; CDR2 reads FQNNGV.